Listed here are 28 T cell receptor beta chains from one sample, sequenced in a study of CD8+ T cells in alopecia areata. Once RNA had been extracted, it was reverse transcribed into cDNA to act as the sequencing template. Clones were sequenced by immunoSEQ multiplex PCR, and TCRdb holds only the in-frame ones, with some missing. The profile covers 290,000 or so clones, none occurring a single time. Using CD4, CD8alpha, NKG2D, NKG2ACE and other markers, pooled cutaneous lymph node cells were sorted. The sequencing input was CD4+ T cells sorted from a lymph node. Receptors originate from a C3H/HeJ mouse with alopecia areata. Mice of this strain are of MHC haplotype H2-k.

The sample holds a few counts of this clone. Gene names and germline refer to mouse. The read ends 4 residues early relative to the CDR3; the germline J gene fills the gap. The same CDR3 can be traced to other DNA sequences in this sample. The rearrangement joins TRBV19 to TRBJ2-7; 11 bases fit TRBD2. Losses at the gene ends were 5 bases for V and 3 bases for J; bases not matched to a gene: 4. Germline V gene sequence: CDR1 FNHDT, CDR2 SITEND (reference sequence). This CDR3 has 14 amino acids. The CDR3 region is CASSPTGGVYEQYF. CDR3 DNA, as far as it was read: TGTGCCAGCAGCCCGACTGGGGGGGTCTAT.

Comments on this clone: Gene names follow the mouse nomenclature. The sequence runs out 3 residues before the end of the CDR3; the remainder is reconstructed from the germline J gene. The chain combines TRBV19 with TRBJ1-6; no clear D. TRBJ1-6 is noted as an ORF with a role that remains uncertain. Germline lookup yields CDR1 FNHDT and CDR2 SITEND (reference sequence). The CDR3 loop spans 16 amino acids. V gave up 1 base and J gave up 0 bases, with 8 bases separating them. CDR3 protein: CASSIQRNSYNSPLYF. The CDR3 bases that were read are TGTGCCAGCAGTATACAGAGAAATTCCTATAATTCGCCC.

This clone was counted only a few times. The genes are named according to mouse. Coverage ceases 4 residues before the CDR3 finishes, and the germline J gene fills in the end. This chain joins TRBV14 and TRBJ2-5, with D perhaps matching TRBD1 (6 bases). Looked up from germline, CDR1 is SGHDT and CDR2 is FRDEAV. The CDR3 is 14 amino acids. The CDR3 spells CASSFPQGRDTQYF. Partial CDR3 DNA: TGTGCCAGCAGTTTTCCCCAGGGGAGGGAC.

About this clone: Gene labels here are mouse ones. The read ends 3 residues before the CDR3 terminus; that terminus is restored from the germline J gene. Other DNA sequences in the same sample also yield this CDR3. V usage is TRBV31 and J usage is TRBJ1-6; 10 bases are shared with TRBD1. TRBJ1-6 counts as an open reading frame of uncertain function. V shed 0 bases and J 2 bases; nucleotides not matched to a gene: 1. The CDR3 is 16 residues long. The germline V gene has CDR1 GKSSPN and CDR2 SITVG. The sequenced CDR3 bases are TGTGCCTGGAGTCTCGGGACAGGGGCCTATAATTCGCCC. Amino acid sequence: CAWSLGTGAYNSP. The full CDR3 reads CAWSLGTGAYNSPLYF.

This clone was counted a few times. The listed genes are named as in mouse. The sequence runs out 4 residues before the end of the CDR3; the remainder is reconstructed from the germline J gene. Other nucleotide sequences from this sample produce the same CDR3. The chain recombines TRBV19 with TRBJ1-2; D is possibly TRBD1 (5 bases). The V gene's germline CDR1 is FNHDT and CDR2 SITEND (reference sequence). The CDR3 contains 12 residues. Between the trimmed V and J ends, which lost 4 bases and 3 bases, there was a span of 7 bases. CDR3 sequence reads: CASSRGDSDYTF. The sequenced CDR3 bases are TGTGCCAGCAGTCGGGGGGACTCC.

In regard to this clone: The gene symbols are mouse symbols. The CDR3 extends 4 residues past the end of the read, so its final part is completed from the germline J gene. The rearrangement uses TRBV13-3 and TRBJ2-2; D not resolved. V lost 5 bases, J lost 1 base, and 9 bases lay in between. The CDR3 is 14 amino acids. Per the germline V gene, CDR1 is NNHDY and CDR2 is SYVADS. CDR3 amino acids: CASSRLENTGQLYF. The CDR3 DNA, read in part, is TGTGCCAGCAGCCGGCTGGAAAACACCGGG.

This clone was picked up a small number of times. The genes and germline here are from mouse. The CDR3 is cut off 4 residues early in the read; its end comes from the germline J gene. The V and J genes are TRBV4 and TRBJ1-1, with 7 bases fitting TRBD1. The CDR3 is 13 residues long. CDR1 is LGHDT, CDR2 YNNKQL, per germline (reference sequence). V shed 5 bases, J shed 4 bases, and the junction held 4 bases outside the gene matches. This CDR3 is CASSNRGGTEVFF. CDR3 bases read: TGTGCCAGCAGCAACAGGGGAGGCACA. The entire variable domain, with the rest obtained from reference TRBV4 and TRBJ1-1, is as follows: ETAVFQTPNYHVTQVGNEVSFNCKQTLGHDTMYWYKQDSKKLLKIMFSYNNKQLIVNETVPRRFSPQSSDKAHLNLRIKSVEPEDSAVYLCASSNRGGTEVFFGKGTRLTVV.

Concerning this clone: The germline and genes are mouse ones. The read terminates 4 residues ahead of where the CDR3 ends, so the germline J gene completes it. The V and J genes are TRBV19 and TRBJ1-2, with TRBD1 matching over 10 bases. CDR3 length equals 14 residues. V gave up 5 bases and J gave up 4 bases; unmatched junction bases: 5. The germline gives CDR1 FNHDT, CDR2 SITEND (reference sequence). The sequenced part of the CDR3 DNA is TGTGCCAGCAGAACCGGGACAGGGGTCTCC. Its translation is CASRTGTGVS. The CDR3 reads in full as CASRTGTGVSDYTF.

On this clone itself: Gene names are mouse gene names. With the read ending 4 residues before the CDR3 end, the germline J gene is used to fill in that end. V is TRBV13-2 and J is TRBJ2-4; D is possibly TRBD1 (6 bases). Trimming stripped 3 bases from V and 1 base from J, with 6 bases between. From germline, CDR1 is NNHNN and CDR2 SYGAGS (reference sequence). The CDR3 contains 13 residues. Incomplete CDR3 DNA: TGTGCCAGCGGTGGACAGGGTCAAAAC. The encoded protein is CASGGQGQN. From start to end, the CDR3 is CASGGQGQNTLYF.

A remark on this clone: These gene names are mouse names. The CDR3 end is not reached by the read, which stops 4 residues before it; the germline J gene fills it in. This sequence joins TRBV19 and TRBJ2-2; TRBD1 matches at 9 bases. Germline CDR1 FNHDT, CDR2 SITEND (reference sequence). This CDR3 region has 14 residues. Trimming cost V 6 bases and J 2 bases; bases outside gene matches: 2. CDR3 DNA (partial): TGTGCCAGCAACGACAGGGGGAACACCGGG. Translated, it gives CASNDRGNTG. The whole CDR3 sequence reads CASNDRGNTGQLYF.

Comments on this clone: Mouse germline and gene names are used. The CDR3 protein is CASSDATGTTETLYF. The DNA read from the CDR3 is TGTGCCAGCAGTGATGCAACCGGGACAACAGAA. V and J are TRBV13-1 and TRBJ2-3, with D possibly being TRBD1 (6 bases). Read sequence stops 4 residues before the CDR3 end, and the germline J gene provides the missing end. Germline loops: CDR1 NSHNY, CDR2 SYGAGN. CDR3 length: 15 amino acids. The V and J ends lost 0 bases and 4 bases respectively, with 12 bases between them.

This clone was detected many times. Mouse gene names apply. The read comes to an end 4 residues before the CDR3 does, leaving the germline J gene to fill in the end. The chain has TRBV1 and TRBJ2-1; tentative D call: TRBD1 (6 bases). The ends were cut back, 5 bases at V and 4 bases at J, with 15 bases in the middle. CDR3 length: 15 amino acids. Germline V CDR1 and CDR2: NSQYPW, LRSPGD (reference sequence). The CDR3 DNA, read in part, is TGCACCTGCAGTCAAAACAGGGAAAGGTATGCT. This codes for CTCSQNRERYA. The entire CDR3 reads CTCSQNRERYAEQFF. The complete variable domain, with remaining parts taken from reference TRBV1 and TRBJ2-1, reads VTLLEQNPRWRLVPRGQAVNLRCILKNSQYPWMSWYQQDLQKQLQWLFTLRSPGDKEVKSLPGADYLATRVTDTELRLQVANMSQGRTLYCTCSQNRERYAEQFFGPGTRLTVL.

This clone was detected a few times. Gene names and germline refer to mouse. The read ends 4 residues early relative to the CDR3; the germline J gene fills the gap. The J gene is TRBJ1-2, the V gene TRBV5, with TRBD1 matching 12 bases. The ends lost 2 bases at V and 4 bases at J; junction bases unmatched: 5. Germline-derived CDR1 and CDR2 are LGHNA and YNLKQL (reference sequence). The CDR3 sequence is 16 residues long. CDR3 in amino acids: CASSQTGTGGSSDYTF. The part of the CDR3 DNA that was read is TGTGCCAGCAGCCAAACCGGGACAGGGGGCTCCTCC.

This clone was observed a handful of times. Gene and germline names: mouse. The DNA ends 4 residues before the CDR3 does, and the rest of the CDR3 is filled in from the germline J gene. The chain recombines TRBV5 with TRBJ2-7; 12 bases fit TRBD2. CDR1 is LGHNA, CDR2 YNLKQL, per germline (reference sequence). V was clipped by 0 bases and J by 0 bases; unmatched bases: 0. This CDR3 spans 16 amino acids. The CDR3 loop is CASSQEDWGGSYEQYF. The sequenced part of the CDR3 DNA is TGTGCCAGCAGCCAAGAGGACTGGGGGGGCTCCTAT.

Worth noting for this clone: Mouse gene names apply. The part of the CDR3 DNA that was read is TGTGCCAGCAGCCAAGCGACAGGAAACTCC. It translates to CASSQATGNS. The full-length CDR3 reads as CASSQATGNSDYTF. The genes are TRBV5 and TRBJ1-2; D perhaps matches TRBD1 (6 bases). The read terminates 4 residues ahead of where the CDR3 ends, so the germline J gene completes it. This CDR3 region has 14 residues. V was clipped by 1 base and J by 1 base, with 7 bases between them. Germline loops: CDR1 LGHNA, CDR2 YNLKQL (reference sequence).

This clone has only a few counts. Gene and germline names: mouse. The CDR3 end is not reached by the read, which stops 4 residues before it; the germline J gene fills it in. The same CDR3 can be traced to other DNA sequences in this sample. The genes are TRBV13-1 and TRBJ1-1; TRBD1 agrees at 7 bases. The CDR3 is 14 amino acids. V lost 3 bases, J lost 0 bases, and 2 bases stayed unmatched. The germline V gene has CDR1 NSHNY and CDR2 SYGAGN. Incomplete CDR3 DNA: TGTGCCAGCAGTGGACAGGGTGCAAACACA. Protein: CASSGQGANT. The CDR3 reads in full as CASSGQGANTEVFF.

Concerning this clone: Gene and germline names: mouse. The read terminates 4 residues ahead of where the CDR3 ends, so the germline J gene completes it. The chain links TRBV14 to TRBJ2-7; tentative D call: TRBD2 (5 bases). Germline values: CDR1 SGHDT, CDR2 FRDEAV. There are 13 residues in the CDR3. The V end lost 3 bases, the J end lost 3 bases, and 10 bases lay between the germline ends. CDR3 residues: CASSSVGIYEQYF. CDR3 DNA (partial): TGTGCCAGCAGTTCGGTGGGGATCTAT.

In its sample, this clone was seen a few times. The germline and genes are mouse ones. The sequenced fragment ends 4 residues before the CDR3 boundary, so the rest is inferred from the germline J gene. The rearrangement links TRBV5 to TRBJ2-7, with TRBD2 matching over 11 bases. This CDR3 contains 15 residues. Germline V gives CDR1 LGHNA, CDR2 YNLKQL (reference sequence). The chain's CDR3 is CASSQVRDWGYEQYF. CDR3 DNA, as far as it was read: TGTGCCAGCAGCCAAGTCCGGGACTGGGGGTAT.

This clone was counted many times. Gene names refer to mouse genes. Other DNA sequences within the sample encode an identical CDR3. CDR3: CASSGLGSAETLYF. CDR3 DNA (partial): TGTGCCAGCAGTGGACTGGGGAGTGCAGAA. This chain uses TRBV13-1 with TRBJ2-3; 8 bases line up with TRBD2. The read terminates 4 residues ahead of where the CDR3 ends, so the germline J gene completes it. The CDR3 contains 14 residues. V shed 3 bases, J shed 0 bases, and the junction held 0 bases outside the gene matches. Per the germline V gene, CDR1 is NSHNY and CDR2 is SYGAGN.

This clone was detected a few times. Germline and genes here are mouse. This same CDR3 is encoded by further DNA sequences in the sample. This CDR3 reads CASSPTGGYAEQFF. The CDR3 bases that were read are TGTGCCAGCAGCCCGACTGGGGGGTATGCT. The V gene is TRBV5, the J gene TRBJ2-1, with 10 bases aligning to TRBD2. Read coverage stops 4 residues before the CDR3 terminus; the germline J gene supplies the remainder. Germline V lookup: CDR1 LGHNA, CDR2 YNLKQL (reference sequence). The CDR3 loop spans 14 amino acids. V lost 4 bases and J lost 4; bases outside the gene matches: 1.

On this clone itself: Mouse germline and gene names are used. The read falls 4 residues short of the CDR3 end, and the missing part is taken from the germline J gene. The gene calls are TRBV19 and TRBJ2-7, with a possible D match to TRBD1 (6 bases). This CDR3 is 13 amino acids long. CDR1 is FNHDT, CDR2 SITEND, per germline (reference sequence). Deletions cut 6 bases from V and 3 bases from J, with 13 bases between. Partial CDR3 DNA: TGTGCCAGCACCCCCGGGACAAACTAT. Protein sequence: CASTPGTNY. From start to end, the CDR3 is CASTPGTNYEQYF.

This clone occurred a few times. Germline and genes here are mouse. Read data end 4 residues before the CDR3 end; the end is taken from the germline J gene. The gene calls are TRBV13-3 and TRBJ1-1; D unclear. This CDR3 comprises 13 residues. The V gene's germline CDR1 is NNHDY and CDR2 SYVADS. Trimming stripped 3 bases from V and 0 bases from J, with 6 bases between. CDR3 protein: CASSVRSNTEVFF. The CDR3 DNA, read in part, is TGTGCCAGCAGTGTCAGGTCAAACACA.

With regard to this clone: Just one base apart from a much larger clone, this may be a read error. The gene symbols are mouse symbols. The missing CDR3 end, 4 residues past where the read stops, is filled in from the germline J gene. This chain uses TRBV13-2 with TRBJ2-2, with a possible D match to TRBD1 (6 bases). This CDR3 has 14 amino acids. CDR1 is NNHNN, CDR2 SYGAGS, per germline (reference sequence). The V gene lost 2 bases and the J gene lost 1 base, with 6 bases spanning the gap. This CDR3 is CASGEQGNTGQLYF. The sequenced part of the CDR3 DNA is TGTGCCAGCGGTGAACAGGGAAACACCGGG.

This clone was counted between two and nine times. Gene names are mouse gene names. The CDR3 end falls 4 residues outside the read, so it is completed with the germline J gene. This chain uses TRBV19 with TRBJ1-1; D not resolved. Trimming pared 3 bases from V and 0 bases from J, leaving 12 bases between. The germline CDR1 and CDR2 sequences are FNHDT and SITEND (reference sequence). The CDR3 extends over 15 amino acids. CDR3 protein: CASSTFDNANTEVFF. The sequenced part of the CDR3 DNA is TGTGCCAGCAGTACCTTTGACAATGCAAACACA. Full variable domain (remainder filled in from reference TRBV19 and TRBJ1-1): GGIITQTPKFLIGQEGQKLTLKCQQNFNHDTMYWYRQDSGKGLRLIYYSITENDLQKGDLSEGYDASREKKSSFSLTVTSAQKNEMAVFLCASSTFDNANTEVFFGKGTRLTVV.

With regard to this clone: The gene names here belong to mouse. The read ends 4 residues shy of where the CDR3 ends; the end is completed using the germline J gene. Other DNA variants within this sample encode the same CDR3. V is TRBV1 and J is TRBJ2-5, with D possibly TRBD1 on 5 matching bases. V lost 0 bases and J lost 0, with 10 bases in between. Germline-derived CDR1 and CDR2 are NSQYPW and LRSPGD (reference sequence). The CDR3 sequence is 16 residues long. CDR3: CTCSAERGFNQDTQYF. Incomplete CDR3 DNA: TGCACCTGCAGTGCAGAGAGGGGTTTTAACCAAGAC.

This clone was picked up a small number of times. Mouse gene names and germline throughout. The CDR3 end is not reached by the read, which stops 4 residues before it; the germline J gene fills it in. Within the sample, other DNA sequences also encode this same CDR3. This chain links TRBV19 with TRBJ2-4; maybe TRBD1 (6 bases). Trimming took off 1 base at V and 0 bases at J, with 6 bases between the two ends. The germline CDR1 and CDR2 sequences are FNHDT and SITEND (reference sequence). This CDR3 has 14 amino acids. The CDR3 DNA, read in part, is TGTGCCAGCAGTATAAGGGGGAGTCAAAAC. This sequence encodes CASSIRGSQN. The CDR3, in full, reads CASSIRGSQNTLYF.

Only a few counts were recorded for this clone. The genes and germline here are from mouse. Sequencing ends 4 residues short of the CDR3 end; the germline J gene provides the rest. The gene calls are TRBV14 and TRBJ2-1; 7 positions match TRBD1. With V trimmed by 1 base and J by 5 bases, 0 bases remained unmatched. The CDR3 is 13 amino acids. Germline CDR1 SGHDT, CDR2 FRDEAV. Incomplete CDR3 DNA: TGTGCCAGCAGTTTCGGGACAGATGCT. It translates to CASSFGTDA. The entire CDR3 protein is CASSFGTDAEQFF.

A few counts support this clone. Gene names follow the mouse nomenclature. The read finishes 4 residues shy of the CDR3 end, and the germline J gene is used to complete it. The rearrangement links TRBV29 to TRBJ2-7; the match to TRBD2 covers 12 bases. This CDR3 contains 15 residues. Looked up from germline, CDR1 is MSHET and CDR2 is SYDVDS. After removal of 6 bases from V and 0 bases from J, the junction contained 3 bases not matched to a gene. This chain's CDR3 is CASRGLGGNSYEQYF. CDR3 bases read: TGTGCTAGCAGGGGACTGGGGGGAAACTCCTAT.